Listed below are T cell receptor beta chains from one sample, sequenced in a study of blood T cells in healthy people across ages. TCRdb fed the 5' RACE reads into MiXCR, producing one record per CDR3 protein. This sample has some 1.7 million distinct CDR3 sequences; about 30% occur once, and the top ten carry more than 6%. The sequenced material came from blood. The source of these receptors is a woman aged 30 to 39 in good health. Both conserved end residues are trimmed from each CDR3. Fields, in order: J gene, V gene, CDR3 protein.

>TRBJ2-7|TRBV18
ASSPDGLEQY
>TRBJ2-5|TRBV20-1
SARMLNQETQY
>TRBJ1-4|TRBV6-5
ASSYGGSNEKLF
>TRBJ2-4|TRBV9
ASSPYGGKNIQY
>TRBJ2-4|TRBV6-1
ASLQIGWMAPGKNIQY
>TRBJ2-1|TRBV7-2
ASSLFGGPGDEQF
>TRBJ1-1|TRBV5-1
ASSRLDRGRDTEAF
>TRBJ2-1|TRBV7-2
ASSLFGAGDEQF
>TRBJ1-4|TRBV4-2
ASSTGYGEKLF
>TRBJ2-5|TRBV7-9
ASSSTGTHQETQY
>TRBJ1-1|TRBV18
ASSPNGNTEAF
>TRBJ2-5|TRBV6-1
ASSEGGWRLRETQY
>TRBJ2-7|TRBV27
ASSLSGTEY
>TRBJ1-2|TRBV12-3/TRBV12-4
ASSLGSLGYT
>TRBJ2-7|TRBV6-5
ATQGFSYEQY
>TRBJ2-5|TRBV5-1
ASSYSQGAGETQY
>TRBJ2-3|TRBV7-2
ASSYGPAAGGRADTQY
>TRBJ1-5|TRBV15
ATSIGPSDQPQH
>TRBJ2-7|TRBV29-1
SVDRGGSSYEQY
>TRBJ1-1|TRBV6-1
ASTLPGVEAF
>TRBJ1-6|TRBV20-1
SARDWGTGNSPLH
>-|TRBV7-9
ASSLEGGAASYNEQY
>TRBJ2-7|TRBV20-1
SATGWGKLDEQY
>TRBJ1-4|TRBV7-9
ASSPEGGADEKLF
>TRBJ2-5|TRBV6-5
ASSPTRYQVGKETQY
>TRBJ1-5|TRBV7-9
ASSPLTAEPQH
>TRBJ2-3|TRBV12-3/TRBV12-4
ASSDRDSWIYTQY
>TRBJ2-7|TRBV2
ASTRQLFYEQY
>TRBJ1-4|TRBV28
ASRSGEKLF